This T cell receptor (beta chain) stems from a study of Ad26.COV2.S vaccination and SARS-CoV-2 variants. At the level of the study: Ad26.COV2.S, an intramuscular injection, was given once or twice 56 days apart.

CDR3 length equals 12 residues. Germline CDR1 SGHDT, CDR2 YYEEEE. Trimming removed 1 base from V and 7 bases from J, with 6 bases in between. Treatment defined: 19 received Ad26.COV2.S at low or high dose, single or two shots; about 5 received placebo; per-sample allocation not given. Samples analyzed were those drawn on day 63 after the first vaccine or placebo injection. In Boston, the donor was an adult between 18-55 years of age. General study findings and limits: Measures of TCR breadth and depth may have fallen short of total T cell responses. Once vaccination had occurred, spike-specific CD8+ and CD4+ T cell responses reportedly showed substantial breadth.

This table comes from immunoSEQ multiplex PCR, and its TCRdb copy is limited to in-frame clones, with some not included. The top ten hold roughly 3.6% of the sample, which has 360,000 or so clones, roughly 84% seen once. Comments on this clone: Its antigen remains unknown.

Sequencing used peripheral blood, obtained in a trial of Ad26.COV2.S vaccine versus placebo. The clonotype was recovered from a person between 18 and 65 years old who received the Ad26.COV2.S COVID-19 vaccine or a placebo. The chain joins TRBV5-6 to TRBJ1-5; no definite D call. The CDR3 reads CASSLFSQPQHF. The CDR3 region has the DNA TGTGCCAGCAGCTTGTTTTCACAGCCCCAGCATTTT. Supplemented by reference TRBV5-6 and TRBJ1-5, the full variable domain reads DAGVTQSPTHLIKTRGQQVTLRCSPKSGHDTVSWYQQALGQGPQFIFQYYEEEERQRGNFPDRFSGHQFPNYSSELNVNALLLGDSALYLCASSLFSQPQHFGDGTRLSIL.